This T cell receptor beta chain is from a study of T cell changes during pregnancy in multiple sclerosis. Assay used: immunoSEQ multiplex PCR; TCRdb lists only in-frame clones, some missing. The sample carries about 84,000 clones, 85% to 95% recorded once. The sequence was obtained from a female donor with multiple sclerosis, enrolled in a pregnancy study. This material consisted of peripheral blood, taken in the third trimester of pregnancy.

CDR3 in amino acids: CASSHEDGSPNTEAFF. CDR3 bases: TGCGCCAGCAGCCACGAGGACGGGAGCCCGAACACTGAAGCTTTCTTT. The rearrangement uses TRBV4-1 and TRBJ1-1; D gene ambiguous. V lost 3 bases, J lost 1 base, and 15 bases lay in between. Germline values: CDR1 MGHRA, CDR2 YSYEKL. The CDR3 consists of 16 residues.